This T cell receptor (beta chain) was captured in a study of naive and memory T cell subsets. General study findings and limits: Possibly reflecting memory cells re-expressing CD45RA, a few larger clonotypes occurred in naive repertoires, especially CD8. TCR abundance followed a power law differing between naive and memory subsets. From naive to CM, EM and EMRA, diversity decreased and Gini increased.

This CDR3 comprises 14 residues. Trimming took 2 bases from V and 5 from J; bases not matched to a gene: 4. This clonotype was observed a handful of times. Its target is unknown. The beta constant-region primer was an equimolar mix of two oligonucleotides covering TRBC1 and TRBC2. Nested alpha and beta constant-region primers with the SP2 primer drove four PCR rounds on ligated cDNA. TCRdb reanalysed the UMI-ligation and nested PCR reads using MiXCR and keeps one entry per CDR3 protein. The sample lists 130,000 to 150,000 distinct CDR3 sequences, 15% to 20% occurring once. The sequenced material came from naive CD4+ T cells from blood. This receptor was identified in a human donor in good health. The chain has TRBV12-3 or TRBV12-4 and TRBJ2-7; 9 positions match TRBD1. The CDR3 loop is CASSLIDRGDEQYF. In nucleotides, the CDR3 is TGTGCCAGCAGTTTAATTGACAGGGGGGACGAGCAGTACTTC.